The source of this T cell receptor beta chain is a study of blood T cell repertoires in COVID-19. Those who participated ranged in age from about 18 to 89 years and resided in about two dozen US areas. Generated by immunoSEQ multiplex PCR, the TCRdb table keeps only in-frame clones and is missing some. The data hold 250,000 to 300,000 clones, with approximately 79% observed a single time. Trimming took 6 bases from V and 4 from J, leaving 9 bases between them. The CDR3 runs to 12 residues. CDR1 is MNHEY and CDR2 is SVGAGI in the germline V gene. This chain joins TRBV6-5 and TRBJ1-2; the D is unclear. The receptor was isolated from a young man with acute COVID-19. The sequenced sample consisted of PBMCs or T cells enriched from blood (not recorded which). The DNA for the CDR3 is TGTGCCAGCAGGACGGGTGCCTATGGCTACACCTTC. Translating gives CASRTGAYGYTF.